These 31 T cell receptor beta chains originate from one sample sequenced in a study of regulatory dendritic cells for organ transplantation. The assay was immunoSEQ multiplex PCR, and TCRdb's table has in-frame clones only and misses some. The sample carries 25,000 to 30,000 clones, approximately 86% recorded once. Sequenced sample: naive CD8+ T cells from blood. Subset: CD45RA+ naive T cells. These receptors came from a human donor in good health.

Only a few counts were recorded for this clone. The gene calls are TRBV9 and TRBJ1-4; D remains ambiguous. V lost 4 bases and J 8 bases, leaving 12 bases between the germline ends. The CDR3 consists of 13 residues. CDR1 and CDR2 from the germline V gene are SGDLS and YYNGEE. CDR3 in amino acids: CASSPSGREKLFF. DNA of the CDR3: TGTGCCAGCAGCCCCTCCGGGAGGGAAAAACTGTTTTTT. Drawing the rest from reference TRBV9 and TRBJ1-4, the complete variable domain is DSGVTQTPKHLITATGQRVTLRCSPRSGDLSVYWYQQSLDQGLQFLIQYYNGEERAKGNILERFSAQQFPDLHSELNLSSLELGDSALYFCASSPSGREKLFFGSGTQLSVL.

The chain recombines TRBV4-2 with TRBJ2-2; unclear D gene. The CDR3 spans 12 residues. With 0 bases removed from V and 6 bases from J, the gap between germline ends came to 2 bases. Germline values: CDR1 LGHNA, CDR2 YNFKEQ. DNA of the CDR3: TGTGCCAGCAGCCAAGACTCCGGGGAGCTGTTTTTT. It codes for CASSQDSGELFF.

This chain connects TRBV6-5 to TRBJ2-1, with 11 bases lining up with TRBD2. Trimming at V came to 6 bases and at J to 7 bases, leaving 8 bases not matched to a gene. This CDR3 is 15 amino acids long. Germline V gene lookup returns CDR1 MNHEY and CDR2 SVGAGI. As DNA, the CDR3 is TGTGCCAGCAGAAAACTAGCGGGGGTTTTGAATGAGCAGTTCTTC. As protein: CASRKLAGVLNEQFF.

The chain links TRBV4-1 to TRBJ2-7; 7 bases are a match to TRBD2. Per the germline V gene, CDR1 is MGHRA and CDR2 is YSYEKL. This CDR3 is built from 13 residues. V lost 4 bases to trimming and J lost 5 bases; unmatched junction nucleotides: 5. This CDR3 is CASSRREGDEQYF. The CDR3 DNA sequence: TGCGCCAGCAGCCGAAGGGAGGGTGACGAGCAGTACTTC.

The chain uses TRBV5-4 and TRBJ2-3; the match to TRBD2 covers 8 bases. The V gene's germline CDR1 is SGHNT and CDR2 YYREEE (reference sequence). V shed 4 bases, J shed 7 bases, and the junction held 11 bases outside the gene matches. The CDR3 is 15 amino acids. CDR3: CASSGQRGQVNTQYF. The CDR3 DNA is TGTGCCAGCAGCGGGCAGCGGGGGCAAGTAAATACGCAGTATTTT.

The chain links TRBV13 to TRBJ1-2; D gene ambiguous. The V end was cut by 5 bases, the J end by 1 base, with 8 bases between. The CDR3 consists of 13 residues. CDR1 is PRHDT, CDR2 FYEKMQ, per germline (reference sequence). The CDR3 region is CASSPELNYGYTF. The CDR3 coding sequence is TGTGCCAGCAGCCCCGAGCTTAACTATGGCTACACCTTC.

This chain connects TRBV7-2 to TRBJ2-3, with TRBD2 as a possible D gene (5 bases). Germline CDR1 is SGHTA and CDR2 is FQGNSA. CDR3 length: 13 amino acids. Trimming stripped 2 bases from V and 5 bases from J, with 8 bases between. As DNA, the CDR3 is TGTGCCAGCAGCTTACATGGGAGAGATACGCAGTATTTT. Protein sequence: CASSLHGRDTQYF.

The rearrangement uses TRBV5-1 and TRBJ1-5; D is uncertain. Germline CDR1 and CDR2: SGHRS and YFSETQ. This CDR3 is 14 amino acids long. Deletions cut 4 bases from V and 6 bases from J, with 14 bases between. This CDR3 reads CASSRDGRGQPQHF. The CDR3, as DNA: TGCGCCAGCAGCCGTGACGGGAGAGGTCAGCCCCAGCATTTT.

The chain recombines TRBV13 with TRBJ1-4; D not certain. The V gene lost 6 bases and the J gene lost 5 bases, with 16 bases spanning the gap. Germline CDR1 and CDR2: PRHDT and FYEKMQ (reference sequence). This CDR3 has 15 amino acids. The CDR3 sequence is CASRDSVQPNEKLFF. CDR3 in DNA: TGTGCCAGCAGGGACTCGGTGCAGCCAAATGAAAAACTGTTTTTT.

The chain joins TRBV7-9 to TRBJ2-3; TRBD1 agrees at 9 bases. Germline V CDR1 and CDR2: SEHNR, FQNEAQ (reference sequence). The ends lost 6 bases at V and 0 bases at J; junction bases unmatched: 7. The CDR3 length is 16 residues. The CDR3 loop is CASSSLQGASTDTQYF. The CDR3 DNA reads TGTGCCAGCAGTTCATTACAGGGGGCCAGCACAGATACGCAGTATTTT.

This chain links TRBV7-9 with TRBJ2-7, with TRBD1 matching over 9 bases. This CDR3 comprises 15 residues. Trimming cost V 5 bases and J 2 bases; bases outside gene matches: 7. Per the germline V gene, CDR1 is SEHNR and CDR2 is FQNEAQ (reference sequence). This chain's CDR3 is CASSPGTGLTYEQYF. The CDR3 DNA sequence: TGTGCCAGCAGCCCGGGGACAGGGTTAACCTACGAGCAGTACTTC.

J is TRBJ2-7 and V is TRBV5-6; 8 bases line up with TRBD1. Germline V gives CDR1 SGHDT, CDR2 YYEEEE. CDR3 length: 14 residues. V was clipped by 4 bases and J by 10 bases; unmatched bases: 13. CDR3 protein: CASSTPDRADRQYF. The DNA of the CDR3 is TGTGCCAGCAGCACCCCGGACAGGGCTGATAGACAGTACTTC.

The chain couples TRBV9 to TRBJ2-2, with 8 bases fitting TRBD2. V was clipped by 4 bases and J by 4 bases; unmatched bases: 3. The length of the CDR3 is 14 residues. The germline V gene has CDR1 SGDLS and CDR2 YYNGEE. CDR3 DNA: TGTGCCAGCAGCAGCGGGGGCCCCACCGGGGAGCTGTTTTTT. It is translated as CASSSGGPTGELFF.

The chain combines TRBV7-3 with TRBJ2-1; tentative D call: TRBD1 (6 bases). V was shortened by 2 bases and J by 3 bases, with 11 bases between the two germline ends. The CDR3 has 15 residues. Germline V lookup: CDR1 SGHTA, CDR2 FQGTGA. The CDR3 here is CASSLEGGNYNEQFF. The CDR3 bases are TGTGCCAGCAGCTTAGAAGGGGGAAACTACAATGAGCAGTTCTTC. Supplemented by reference TRBV7-3 and TRBJ2-1, the full variable domain reads GAGVSQTPSNKVTEKGKYVELRCDPISGHTALYWYRQSLGQGPEFLIYFQGTGAADDSGLPNDRFFAVRPEGSVSTLKIQRTERGDSAVYLCASSLEGGNYNEQFFGPGTRLTVL.

In its sample, this clone was seen once. V and J are TRBV7-9 and TRBJ2-1, with 7 bases fitting TRBD1. Trimming removed 5 bases from V and 5 bases from J; junction bases left unmatched: 12. Germline V CDR1 and CDR2: SEHNR, FQNEAQ (reference sequence). There are 16 residues in the CDR3. CDR3 DNA: TGTGCCAGCAGCCGAATCGTCCGGACAGGAGACAATGAGCAGTTCTTC. Translated: CASSRIVRTGDNEQFF.

This clone occurred once. This chain joins TRBV9 and TRBJ2-1; no clear D. This CDR3 has 13 amino acids. Germline V gene lookup returns CDR1 SGDLS and CDR2 YYNGEE. The V end was cut by 3 bases, the J end by 1 base, with 5 bases between. The CDR3 DNA is TGTGCCAGCAGCGCTAGTTCCTACAATGAGCAGTTCTTC. Translation gives CASSASSYNEQFF.

J is TRBJ2-2 and V is TRBV27, with 9 bases that match TRBD1. Losses at the gene ends were 5 bases for V and 7 bases for J; bases not matched to a gene: 8. CDR1 and CDR2 from the germline V gene are MNHEY and SMNVEV (reference sequence). The CDR3 sequence is 15 residues long. CDR3 protein: CASSLQTGGGGELFF. As DNA, the CDR3 is TGTGCCAGCAGTCTGCAGACAGGGGGGGGCGGGGAGCTGTTTTTT.

The chain uses TRBV29-1 and TRBJ2-1; D might be TRBD2 (7 bases). The CDR3 is 13 amino acids. Germline CDR1 is SQVTM and CDR2 is ANQGSEA. V was cut by 6 bases and J by 5 bases, with 14 bases left in between. For the CDR3, the DNA is TGCAGCGTCGAGGGGGGGGGTAACAATGAGCAGTTCTTC. This encodes CSVEGGGNNEQFF.

This clone was detected once. V and J are TRBV6-5 and TRBJ1-2; D is unresolved. This CDR3 is built from 12 residues. Germline lookup yields CDR1 MNHEY and CDR2 SVGAGI. V shed 2 bases and J shed 8 bases, with 9 bases lying between them. CDR3 in amino acids: CASSYPRGGYTF. In DNA, the CDR3 is TGTGCCAGCAGTTACCCGCGGGGAGGCTACACCTTC.

This clone turned up a few times. The chain employs TRBV4-1 and TRBJ1-5, with a weak D call TRBD1 (6 bases). V was cut by 6 bases and J by 0 bases, with 18 bases left in between. Germline V lookup: CDR1 MGHRA, CDR2 YSYEKL. There are 17 residues in the CDR3. The CDR3 loop reads CASRLNGRQVSNQPQHF. CDR3 coding DNA: TGCGCCAGCAGGCTCAACGGCCGACAGGTTAGCAATCAGCCCCAGCATTTT.

The rearrangement uses TRBV7-8 and TRBJ1-1, with 10 positions matching TRBD1. The CDR3 contains 14 residues. The V segment lost 3 bases and the J segment 4 bases; nucleotides outside the gene matches: 2. Germline values: CDR1 SGHVS, CDR2 FQNEAQ. The CDR3 DNA is TGTGCCAGCAGCTTTAGGACAGGGGGCACTGAAGCTTTCTTT. It codes for CASSFRTGGTEAFF. Filled out from reference TRBV7-8 and TRBJ1-1, the complete variable domain reads GAGVSQSPRYKVAKRGQDVALRCDPISGHVSLFWYQQALGQGPEFLTYFQNEAQLDKSGLPSDRFFAERPEGSVSTLKIQRTQQEDSAVYLCASSFRTGGTEAFFGQGTRLTVV.

The rearrangement uses TRBV13 and TRBJ2-3; tentative D call: TRBD2 (5 bases). The CDR3 runs 17 residues. Germline lookup yields CDR1 PRHDT and CDR2 FYEKMQ (reference sequence). V shed 2 bases and J shed 0 bases, with 15 bases lying between them. The CDR3 sequence: CASSLKTGSASTDTQYF. The CDR3 nucleotides read TGTGCCAGCAGCTTAAAAACCGGTAGCGCTAGCACAGATACGCAGTATTTT.

The chain carries TRBV5-8 and TRBJ2-2, with TRBD1 matching 7 bases. The CDR3 extends over 15 amino acids. J gave up 6 bases and V 4 bases, and 9 bases lay outside the gene matches. In germline, CDR1 is SGHTS, CDR2 YDEGEE. In nucleotides, the CDR3 is TGTGCCAGCAGCCCACGGGACAGCTTCTCCGGGGAGCTGTTTTTT. Its protein product is CASSPRDSFSGELFF.

The rearrangement joins TRBV9 to TRBJ2-5; 9 nucleotides align to TRBD2. This CDR3 is 15 amino acids long. Looked up from germline, CDR1 is SGDLS and CDR2 is YYNGEE. V gave up 3 bases and J gave up 5 bases; unmatched junction bases: 8. CDR3 loop: CASSAASGAKETQYF. The CDR3 nucleotides are TGTGCCAGCAGCGCGGCTAGCGGGGCAAAGGAGACCCAGTACTTC.

This clone was picked up a small number of times. V and J are TRBV12-2 and TRBJ2-7; TRBD2, the table's D call, lacks a check against the DNA. TRBV12-2 is reported as a pseudogene. This CDR3 has 14 amino acids. The CDR3 is CASRLAGGRYEQYF. CDR3 coding DNA: TGTGCAAGTCGCTTAGCCGGCGGGCGGTACGAGCAGTACTTC.

This clone was seen a few times. The V call is TRBV6-5, the J call TRBJ1-1; D not certain. Germline CDR1 MNHEY, CDR2 SVGAGI. Trimming removed 5 bases at V and 0 bases at J, with 10 bases between. The CDR3 sequence is 14 residues long. DNA of the CDR3: TGTGCCAGCAGTCCGGGGTCCTTGAACACTGAAGCTTTCTTT. Protein sequence: CASSPGSLNTEAFF.

J is TRBJ2-7 and V is TRBV9, with D maybe TRBD1 (6 bases). The ends were cut back, 0 bases at V and 3 bases at J, with 10 bases in the middle. The CDR3 sequence is 14 residues long. Germline lookup yields CDR1 SGDLS and CDR2 YYNGEE. The CDR3 protein is CASSVGVGGYEQYF. For the CDR3, the DNA is TGTGCCAGCAGCGTAGGCGTAGGGGGCTACGAGCAGTACTTC.

The chain links TRBV27 to TRBJ1-5, with D unresolved. The germline V gene has CDR1 MNHEY and CDR2 SMNVEV (reference sequence). The CDR3 is 14 residues long. Trimming took off 3 bases at V and 6 bases at J, with 12 bases between the two ends. The CDR3 DNA sequence: TGTGCCAGCAGTTTCTCCGAAACCGGTCAGCCCCAGCATTTT. This codes for CASSFSETGQPQHF.

CDR3 nucleotides: TGTGCCAGCAGCTTAGCCTATGGTGGGGGGGGCACAGATACGCAGTATTTT. Protein: CASSLAYGGGGTDTQYF. This sequence joins TRBV7-8 and TRBJ2-3, with 7 nucleotides matching TRBD2. Trimming took 0 bases from V and 1 from J; bases not matched to a gene: 7. The CDR3 contains 17 residues. The V gene's germline CDR1 is SGHVS and CDR2 FQNEAQ. Full variable domain (rest looked up from reference TRBV7-8 and TRBJ2-3): GAGVSQSPRYKVAKRGQDVALRCDPISGHVSLFWYQQALGQGPEFLTYFQNEAQLDKSGLPSDRFFAERPEGSVSTLKIQRTQQEDSAVYLCASSLAYGGGGTDTQYFGPGTRLTVL.

The chain links TRBV9 to TRBJ1-2, with 8 positions matching TRBD1. The CDR3 loop spans 16 amino acids. V lost 0 bases to trimming and J lost 4 bases; unmatched junction nucleotides: 8. Looked up from germline, CDR1 is SGDLS and CDR2 is YYNGEE. CDR3 DNA: TGTGCCAGCAGCGTAGTAGATACAGGGGGTGTCTATGGCTACACCTTC. Translated, it gives CASSVVDTGGVYGYTF.

This sequence joins TRBV4-1 and TRBJ2-5; 11 positions match TRBD2. The germline gives CDR1 MGHRA, CDR2 YSYEKL. The junction had 2 bases not matched to a gene; V was cut back by 3 bases and J by 5 bases. The CDR3 runs to 14 residues. CDR3 bases: TGCGCCAGCAGCCAGACTAGCGGGGATGAGACCCAGTACTTC. This gives the protein CASSQTSGDETQYF.